This T cell receptor beta chain was identified during a study of beta chain features in type 1 diabetes. Expressed TCRB transcripts were sequenced after all isolated RNA was converted to cDNA. Method: immunoSEQ multiplex PCR; TCRdb's copy keeps in-frame clones and lacks some. Among about 320,000 clones, roughly 15% were seen once, and the ten largest hold around 7%. General observations from the study: cDNA-based sequencing might over-represent cells highly expressing TCR.

Concerning this clone: The antigen is undetermined.

Material: central memory CD4+ T cells from blood. This TCR derives from a man in his thirties or forties in good health.

The CDR3 loop reads CASGLDGRVQFF. CDR3 in DNA: TGTGCTAGTGGTTTGGATGGGAGGGTTCAGTTCTTC. The V call is TRBV12-5, the J call TRBJ2-7; 7 nucleotides line up with TRBD2. The J call may be wrong; the DNA end is better matched by TRBJ2-1. CDR1 and CDR2 from the germline V gene are LGHNT and FRNRAP. The CDR3 runs to 12 residues.